Shown below are 19 T cell receptor beta chains from a single sample sequenced in a study of T-cell memory formation after mild COVID-19 listed by TCRdb under 2021. Libraries were made using 5' RACE. The instrument given in TCRdb is Illumina NovaSeq 6000. The public reads were reanalyzed by TCRdb: fastp trimming at Q25, MiXCR alignment, in-frame beta chains only. Rows are combined by CDR3 protein, so each entry shows the most common genes and DNA. This sample comprises more than 100,000 distinct CDR3 sequences, 5% to 6.5% of them detected only once. Jointly, the top ten make up about 2.2% of the sample. Material: PBMCs or a T cell subset sorted from them (not recorded which). The source is an adult woman who had mild COVID-19 (a few samples of this study predate the infection). The sample titles of this study are shuffled in the database, so cell type and time point are left out; the donor was told from shared clones.

V usage is TRBV5-1 and J usage is TRBJ1-1; a possible D gene is TRBD1 (5 bases). Germline-derived CDR1 and CDR2 are SGHRS and YFSETQ. The CDR3 totals 15 residues. The ends were cut back, 7 bases at V and 0 bases at J, with 16 bases in the middle. The CDR3 loop reads CASSEKWGVNTEAFF. The CDR3 DNA sequence: TGCGCCAGCTCCGAAAAATGGGGCGTGAACACTGAAGCTTTCTTT. The full variable domain, rest sourced from reference TRBV5-1 and TRBJ1-1, is KAGVTQTPRYLIKTRGQQVTLSCSPISGHRSVSWYQQTPGQGLQFLFEYFSETQRNKGNFPGRFSGRQFSNSRSEMNVSTLELGDSALYLCASSEKWGVNTEAFFGQGTRLTVV.

This clonotype was picked up many times. The chain combines TRBV4-2 with TRBJ1-2, with D hard to call. V lost 4 bases to trimming and J lost 0 bases, with 18 bases between them. The CDR3 is made up of 17 amino acids. Germline CDR1 is LGHNA and CDR2 is YNFKEQ. CDR3 DNA: TGTGCCAGCAGCCCCGGAGGTTGGCGCGTAACTAACTATGGCTACACCTTC. Amino acid sequence: CASSPGGWRVTNYGYTF.

The chain has TRBV29-1 and TRBJ2-5, with 7 bases matching TRBD1. CDR3 length: 16 residues. V shed 6 bases, J shed 5 bases, and the junction held 18 bases outside the gene matches. Germline V CDR1 and CDR2: SQVTM, ANQGSEA. Here the CDR3 DNA reads TGCAGCGTAGCACCTCTAACAGGGGCCGATCGGGAGACCCAGTACTTC. This encodes CSVAPLTGADRETQYF.

This clonotype appeared many times. J is TRBJ2-6 and V is TRBV7-2; D remains unclear. The germline V gene has CDR1 SGHTA and CDR2 FQGNSA. CDR3 size: 15 residues. V lost 9 bases to trimming and J lost 0 bases, with 12 bases between them. CDR3 nucleotide sequence: TGTGCCAGTTCTCCGATCATCTCTGGGGCCAACGTCCTGACTTTC. This sequence encodes CASSPIISGANVLTF.

V is TRBV6-6 and J is TRBJ2-1, with D unclear. V was pared by 5 bases and J by 1 base, with 6 bases between. This CDR3 region has 13 residues. Germline lookup yields CDR1 MNHNY and CDR2 SVGAGI (reference sequence). CDR3 protein: CASSTYSYNEQFF. DNA of the CDR3: TGTGCCAGCAGTACATATTCCTACAATGAGCAGTTCTTC.

The table lists this clonotype with many counts. The rearrangement uses TRBV20-1 and TRBJ2-2; D might be TRBD2 (6 bases). In germline, CDR1 is DFQATT, CDR2 SNEGSKA (reference sequence). Between the trimmed V and J ends, which lost 5 bases and 4 bases, there was a span of 20 bases. This CDR3 is 16 amino acids long. As DNA, the CDR3 is TGCAGTGCTCACCCGCCGGGACTCGAAACCACCGGGGAGCTGTTTTTT. It translates to CSAHPPGLETTGELFF.

In nucleotides, the CDR3 is TGTGCCACCAGCAGGGGAGGTATTGGGTACCACGAGCAGTACTTC. Translated: CATSRGGIGYHEQYF. The chain employs TRBV15 and TRBJ2-7; TRBD2 might be the D (6 bases). Germline CDR1 is LNHNV and CDR2 is YYDKDF (reference sequence). The CDR3 consists of 15 residues. V lost 3 bases to trimming and J lost 5 bases, with 17 bases between them. Supplemented by reference TRBV15 and TRBJ2-7, the full variable domain reads DAMVIQNPRYQVTQFGKPVTLSCSQTLNHNVMYWYQQKSSQAPKLLFHYYDKDFNNEADTPDNFQSRRPNTSFCFLDIRSPGLGDTAMYLCATSRGGIGYHEQYFGPGTRLTVT.

J is TRBJ2-1 and V is TRBV12-3 or TRBV12-4, with 8 nucleotides matching TRBD2. V lost 6 bases to trimming and J lost 10 bases; unmatched junction nucleotides: 2. The CDR3 has 11 residues. In nucleotides, the CDR3 is TGTGCCAGCAGAATAGCGGGAGAGCAGTTCTTC. This translates into CASRIAGEQFF.

The chain couples TRBV7-8 to TRBJ1-1; no definite D call. The CDR3 runs to 16 residues. Germline values: CDR1 SGHVS, CDR2 FQNEAQ. V was pared by 2 bases and J by 8 bases, with 21 bases between. The CDR3 loop reads CASSLSDLIGHEEAFF. CDR3 bases: TGTGCCAGCAGCTTATCGGACCTTATCGGCCACGAGGAAGCTTTCTTT. Together with reference TRBV7-8 and TRBJ1-1, the CDR3 gives the full variable domain: GAGVSQSPRYKVAKRGQDVALRCDPISGHVSLFWYQQALGQGPEFLTYFQNEAQLDKSGLPSDRFFAERPEGSVSTLKIQRTQQEDSAVYLCASSLSDLIGHEEAFFGQGTRLTVV.

The rearrangement uses TRBV5-6 and TRBJ2-1; 7 nucleotides agree with TRBD1. Trimming cost V 6 bases and J 5 bases; bases outside gene matches: 17. The germline V gene encodes CDR1 SGHDT and CDR2 YYEEEE. CDR3 length equals 17 residues. The CDR3 bases are TGTGCCAGCACCAAACAGGGGTCTCGGGCTATAAACAATGAGCAGTTCTTC. This encodes CASTKQGSRAINNEQFF.

This clonotype was found many times. The V and J genes are TRBV9 and TRBJ2-6; 9 bases are a match to TRBD1. The J segment lost 2 bases and the V segment lost 0 bases, leaving 0 bases of the junction unmatched. CDR3 length: 16 amino acids. Germline-derived CDR1 and CDR2 are SGDLS and YYNGEE. CDR3 in DNA: TGTGCCAGCAGCGTAGGACAGGGGGCTGGGGCCAACGTCCTGACTTTC. Translation: CASSVGQGAGANVLTF.

This clonotype has just a few counts. The chain recombines TRBV29-1 with TRBJ2-1, with 7 bases fitting TRBD2. This CDR3 region has 13 residues. V shed 3 bases and J 6 bases; nucleotides not matched to a gene: 5. Germline-derived CDR1 and CDR2 are SQVTM and ANQGSEA. The CDR3 region is CSVEGLAANEQFF. CDR3 coding DNA: TGCAGCGTTGAGGGGCTAGCGGCCAATGAGCAGTTCTTC.

This clonotype was seen many times. The chain recombines TRBV7-8 with TRBJ2-5; D uncertain. The V gene's germline CDR1 is SGHVS and CDR2 FQNEAQ. V was cut by 0 bases and J by 4 bases, with 12 bases left in between. The CDR3 covers 15 residues. This CDR3 reads CASSLAMGYRETQYF. The CDR3 bases are TGTGCCAGCAGCTTAGCGATGGGGTACCGAGAGACCCAGTACTTC. Together with reference TRBV7-8 and TRBJ2-5, the CDR3 gives the full variable domain: GAGVSQSPRYKVAKRGQDVALRCDPISGHVSLFWYQQALGQGPEFLTYFQNEAQLDKSGLPSDRFFAERPEGSVSTLKIQRTQQEDSAVYLCASSLAMGYRETQYFGPGTRLLVL.

In its sample, this clonotype was seen a few times. The rearrangement links TRBV7-9 to TRBJ2-1, with 16 bases lining up with TRBD2. J was trimmed by 1 base and V by 5 bases; bases with no gene match: 8. The CDR3 has 19 amino acids. Germline CDR1 SEHNR, CDR2 FQNEAQ (reference sequence). Here the CDR3 reads CASSTPGLAGGSSYNEQFF. CDR3 nucleotide sequence: TGTGCCAGCAGCACACCGGGACTAGCGGGAGGGAGTTCCTACAATGAGCAGTTCTTC.

The rearrangement joins TRBV11-1 to TRBJ2-5; TRBD1 matches 8 bases. The germline V gene encodes CDR1 SGHAT and CDR2 FQDESV (reference sequence). The CDR3 contains 16 residues. V was clipped by 3 bases and J by 2 bases; unmatched bases: 8. CDR3 sequence: CASSFGQGAQQETQYF. CDR3 DNA sequence: TGTGCCAGCAGCTTTGGTCAGGGGGCCCAACAAGAGACCCAGTACTTC. Full variable domain (remainder filled in from reference TRBV11-1 and TRBJ2-5): EAEVAQSPRYKITEKSQAVAFWCDPISGHATLYWYRQILGQGPELLVQFQDESVVDDSQLPKDRFSAERLKGVDSTLKIQPAELGDSAMYLCASSFGQGAQQETQYFGPGTRLLVL.

This clonotype was counted a few times. This chain links TRBV12-3 or TRBV12-4 with TRBJ2-7; 11 bases fit TRBD2. J was trimmed by 3 bases and V by 5 bases; bases with no gene match: 3. The CDR3 extends over 14 amino acids. The CDR3 sequence is CASSRLAGSYEQYF. The CDR3 DNA follows: TGTGCCAGCAGTCGACTAGCGGGGAGCTACGAGCAGTACTTC.

This clonotype was observed at least ten times. The CDR3 nucleotides read TGTGCCAGCCGGCAGGCTCCCTTATTGTACGAGCAGTACTTC. It encodes CASRQAPLLYEQYF. The chain has TRBV12-3 or TRBV12-4 and TRBJ2-7; D is unresolved. The CDR3 is 14 amino acids. Trimming stripped 8 bases from V and 4 bases from J, with 18 bases between.

This clonotype came up many times. The chain employs TRBV20-1 and TRBJ1-2; 7 bases align to TRBD1. With 8 bases clipped from V and 3 bases from J, the junction kept 12 bases outside the gene matches. This CDR3 is built from 14 residues. The V gene's germline CDR1 is DFQATT and CDR2 SNEGSKA (reference sequence). CDR3 loop: CSPYRDSGHYGYTF. For the CDR3, the DNA is TGCAGTCCCTACCGGGACAGCGGGCACTATGGCTACACCTTC.

This clonotype occurred many times. The rearrangement joins TRBV5-1 to TRBJ1-1; 8 bases map to TRBD1. Germline V gene data show CDR1 as SGHRS and CDR2 as YFSETQ. CDR3 length: 16 residues. The V segment lost 4 bases and the J segment 5 bases; nucleotides outside the gene matches: 13. CDR3 protein: CASSPRGQGARTEAFF. The CDR3 bases are TGCGCCAGCAGCCCCCGGGGGCAGGGGGCGCGGACTGAAGCTTTCTTT. Variable domain in full (rest from reference TRBV5-1 and TRBJ1-1): KAGVTQTPRYLIKTRGQQVTLSCSPISGHRSVSWYQQTPGQGLQFLFEYFSETQRNKGNFPGRFSGRQFSNSRSEMNVSTLELGDSALYLCASSPRGQGARTEAFFGQGTRLTVV.